This TCR beta chain derives from a study of response to subunit inactivated influenza vaccine. Trimming pared 3 bases from V and 7 bases from J, leaving 13 bases between. The CDR3 has 14 amino acids. This clonotype has a handful of counts. TCRdb fed the RT-PCR reads into MiXCR, producing one record per CDR3 protein. The data contain a few hundred thousand distinct CDR3 sequences, around 10% of them singletons. These data are also associated with another study on T cells expressing NK-cell markers. Per that paper: Generation of TCR beta cDNA was performed by 5'RACE template switching incorporating UMIs. Repertoires of TCR beta were obtained from T cells sorted as CD3+CD56+NKG2C+, CD3+CD56+NKG2C- and CD3+CD56-NKG2C+. Of eight sequenced donors, seven were HCMV-seropositive and one HCMV-seronegative. NKG2C+ dominant clonotype frequencies in five or six donors were roughly 1.0-7.5% of CD8+ T cells. Among several donors, these clonotypes also ranked first in the CD3+CD56-NKG2C+ fraction.

The chain has TRBV12-3 or TRBV12-4 and TRBJ1-5; TRBD1 is a possible D gene (5 bases). The sequence came from a man in his forties or fifties who received an inactivated influenza vaccine. Sequenced here: PBMCs from blood, sampled on the day of vaccination. The chain's CDR3 is CASSLEGRVQPQHF. The CDR3 DNA reads as TGTGCCAGCAGTTTGGAGGGCAGGGTGCAGCCCCAGCATTTT.